This entry lists 27 T cell receptor beta chains sequenced from one sample in a study of T cell responses to AZD1222 COVID-19 vaccine. Assay: immunoSEQ multiplex PCR; the TCRdb copy retains only in-frame clones and omits some. The sample gives about 150,000 clones, around 85% of which show up once; 5.5% to 6% is in the top ten. Sequencing used peripheral blood, obtained on day 0 of MenACWY control vaccination. The source is an adult in good health.

The V and J genes are TRBV5-5 and TRBJ2-3, with no clear D. With 0 bases removed from V and 1 base from J, the gap between germline ends came to 6 bases. CDR1 SGHKS and CDR2 YYEKEE come from the germline V gene (reference sequence). The CDR3 consists of 14 residues. The CDR3 nucleotides are TGTGCCAGCAGCTTGGAAAGGGGCACAGATACGCAGTATTTT. It specifies CASSLERGTDTQYF.

The chain has TRBV5-1 and TRBJ2-2; perhaps D is TRBD1 or TRBD2 (5 bases each). Germline values: CDR1 SGHRS, CDR2 YFSETQ. V was pared by 1 base and J by 10 bases, with 14 bases between. The CDR3 runs 14 residues. CDR3 region: CASSLMGVKEELFF. The CDR3 bases are TGCGCCAGCAGCTTGATGGGGGTTAAGGAGGAGCTGTTTTTT.

This chain uses TRBV19 with TRBJ2-1, with D unresolved. V was shortened by 3 bases and J by 7 bases, with 16 bases between the two germline ends. This CDR3 comprises 15 residues. Germline V gene data show CDR1 as LNHDA and CDR2 as SQIVND (reference sequence). Written as DNA, the CDR3 is TGTGCCAGTAGTATGGTGGCAGGCCTGCAGAATGAGCAGTTCTTC. It translates to CASSMVAGLQNEQFF.

Written as DNA, the CDR3 is TGTGCCAGCAGCTTTGTAGGGGGCGATTATGGCTACACCTTC. Translation: CASSFVGGDYGYTF. This sequence joins TRBV5-5 and TRBJ1-2, with 7 bases that match TRBD1. The J segment lost 5 bases and the V segment lost 2 bases, leaving 6 bases of the junction unmatched. Germline-derived CDR1 and CDR2 are SGHKS and YYEKEE (reference sequence). This CDR3 is built from 14 residues.

This chain joins TRBV28 and TRBJ1-2, with a weak D call TRBD1 (6 bases). CDR3 length equals 16 residues. CDR1 is MDHEN and CDR2 is SYDVKM in the germline V gene. V was cut by 5 bases and J by 4 bases, with 20 bases left in between. This CDR3 reads CASSTPVRQGGYGYTF. DNA of the CDR3: TGTGCCAGCAGTACCCCGGTCCGACAAGGGGGCTATGGCTACACCTTC.

The chain has TRBV29-1 and TRBJ2-3; D ambiguous. Trimming shortened V by 7 bases and J by 2 bases, and 16 bases separated the two germline ends. This CDR3 has 14 residues. From germline, CDR1 is SQVTM and CDR2 ANQGSEA. CDR3 sequence reads: CSAEADGFTDTQYF. The CDR3 DNA follows: TGCAGCGCAGAAGCTGACGGATTCACAGATACGCAGTATTTT.

The rearrangement uses TRBV14 and TRBJ2-1; weak D call: TRBD2 (6 bases). CDR1 and CDR2 from the germline V gene are SGHDN and FVKESK. V lost 1 base, J lost 10 bases, and 11 bases lay in between. This CDR3 region has 13 residues. DNA for the CDR3: TGTGCCAGCAGCCAAGTGAAGGAGGGGGAGCAGTTCTTC. Translating it yields CASSQVKEGEQFF. The variable domain in full, with the rest retrieved from reference TRBV14 and TRBJ2-1, is EAGVTQFPSHSVIEKGQTVTLRCDPISGHDNLYWYRRVMGKEIKFLLHFVKESKQDESGMPNNRFLAERTGGTYSTLKVQPAELEDSGVYFCASSQVKEGEQFFGPGTRLTVL.

This chain uses TRBV27 with TRBJ1-2; 8 bases line up with TRBD1. Germline-derived CDR1 and CDR2 are MNHEY and SMNVEV (reference sequence). The CDR3 is made up of 14 amino acids. Germline trimming cut 6 bases from V and 4 bases from J; bases unmatched to any gene: 7. CDR3 in amino acids: CASSMLRGPYGYTF. The DNA of the CDR3 is TGTGCCAGCAGCATGCTCAGGGGGCCCTATGGCTACACCTTC.

This chain connects TRBV9 to TRBJ2-1; D remains ambiguous. Germline lookup yields CDR1 SGDLS and CDR2 YYNGEE. The CDR3 totals 12 residues. V lost 0 bases and J 5 bases, leaving 3 bases between the germline ends. CDR3 in amino acids: CASSVGNNEQFF. DNA of the CDR3: TGTGCCAGCAGCGTAGGTAACAATGAGCAGTTCTTC.

CDR3 sequence: CASSLALDKALEAFF. CDR3 sequence (DNA): TGCGCCAGCAGCTTGGCCTTGGACAAGGCCCTTGAAGCTTTCTTT. The chain uses TRBV5-1 and TRBJ1-1; D possibly corresponds to TRBD1 (5 bases). Germline-derived CDR1 and CDR2 are SGHRS and YFSETQ. The CDR3 consists of 15 residues. Deletions cut 0 bases from V and 7 bases from J, with 16 bases between.

V gene TRBV6-5 combines with J gene TRBJ2-7; D may be TRBD2 (5 bases). The V gene lost 6 bases and the J gene lost 5 bases, with 17 bases spanning the gap. The CDR3 totals 14 residues. CDR1 is MNHEY and CDR2 is SVGAGI in the germline V gene. CDR3 residues: CASSLLRELNEQYF. Here the CDR3 DNA reads TGTGCCAGCAGCTTACTAAGGGAGTTGAACGAGCAGTACTTC.

This clone was seen just once. The chain combines TRBV6-5 with TRBJ2-6, with 9 bases identical to TRBD1. J lost 4 bases, V lost 11 bases, and 6 bases had no gene match. Germline-derived CDR1 and CDR2 are MNHEY and SVGAGI. CDR3 length equals 14 residues. Here the CDR3 DNA reads TGTGCCGGGACAGGGTCGACAGGGGCCAACGTCCTGACTTTC. Its protein product is CAGTGSTGANVLTF.

The chain combines TRBV29-1 with TRBJ1-2, with D unclear. The CDR3 runs to 15 residues. V lost 4 bases and J lost 2, with 17 bases in between. The germline gives CDR1 SQVTM, CDR2 ANQGSEA. The CDR3 is CSVVGRERGNYGYTF. The CDR3 nucleotides read TGCAGCGTTGTGGGAAGGGAGCGAGGGAACTATGGCTACACCTTC.

This clone has a single count. This chain links TRBV19 with TRBJ2-7; D may be TRBD2 (5 bases). Germline values: CDR1 LNHDA, CDR2 SQIVND (reference sequence). The CDR3 totals 13 residues. Trimming left V 1 base short and J 6 bases short, with 10 bases between. CDR3 sequence reads: CASSIVGAGEQYF. The CDR3 coding sequence is TGTGCCAGTAGTATAGTGGGTGCGGGCGAGCAGTACTTC.

The chain uses TRBV29-1 and TRBJ2-7; 7 positions agree with TRBD1. Per germline, CDR1 SQVTM and CDR2 ANQGSEA. This CDR3 region has 13 residues. V gave up 6 bases and J gave up 3 bases; unmatched junction bases: 8. The CDR3 region is CSVEAPGGYEQYF. CDR3 in DNA: TGCAGCGTCGAGGCCCCAGGGGGCTACGAGCAGTACTTC.

This clone was observed a handful of times. The gene calls are TRBV19 and TRBJ2-3, with 10 bases aligning to TRBD2. Germline CDR1 and CDR2: LNHDA and SQIVND (reference sequence). The CDR3 loop spans 19 amino acids. The V gene end was trimmed by 1 base and the J gene end by 3 bases; junction bases not matched to a gene: 13. The CDR3 sequence is CASSIVSRASGSRTDTQYF. CDR3 in DNA: TGTGCCAGTAGTATAGTCTCTCGAGCTAGCGGGAGTCGAACAGATACGCAGTATTTT.

The chain has TRBV27 and TRBJ1-2; D gene unclear. Deletions cut 6 bases from V and 0 bases from J, with 14 bases between. The CDR3 has 15 residues. The germline CDR1 and CDR2 sequences are MNHEY and SMNVEV (reference sequence). The CDR3 DNA is TGTGCCAGCAGACTAAACTACCCTCCTAACTATGGCTACACCTTC. It codes for CASRLNYPPNYGYTF.

V usage is TRBV2 and J usage is TRBJ1-5, with D uncertain. This CDR3 spans 13 amino acids. The germline V gene has CDR1 SNHLY and CDR2 FYNNEI. Trimming removed 0 bases from V and 1 base from J, with 1 base in between. CDR3 amino acids: CASSEASNQPQHF. The DNA for the CDR3 is TGTGCCAGCAGTGAAGCCAGCAATCAGCCCCAGCATTTT.

The J gene is TRBJ1-2, the V gene TRBV19, with a possible D match to TRBD1 (6 bases). The CDR3 loop spans 13 amino acids. Deletions cut 3 bases from V and 6 bases from J, with 11 bases between. Germline loops: CDR1 LNHDA, CDR2 SQIVND (reference sequence). CDR3 bases: TGTGCCAGTAGTATTCTTCAGGGGAATGGCTACACCTTC. It encodes CASSILQGNGYTF.

This clone was found a few times. In nucleotides, the CDR3 is TGCGCCAGCAGCTTGGAGGCCACCGGGGAGCTGTTTTTT. Translating gives CASSLEATGELFF. The chain recombines TRBV5-1 with TRBJ2-2; unclear D gene. V lost 0 bases and J 4 bases, leaving 4 bases between the germline ends. This CDR3 comprises 13 residues. Germline CDR1 reads SGHRS; CDR2 reads YFSETQ.

The chain recombines TRBV5-6 with TRBJ1-1; D remains unclear. Per the germline V gene, CDR1 is SGHDT and CDR2 is YYEEEE. The CDR3 spans 14 residues. Trimming removed 4 bases from V and 3 bases from J, with 13 bases in between. The CDR3 bases are TGTGCCAGCAGCCGACCAGGAACGGACACTGAAGCTTTCTTT. It codes for CASSRPGTDTEAFF.

This chain uses TRBV9 with TRBJ2-2; 7 nucleotides match TRBD2. CDR1 is SGDLS and CDR2 is YYNGEE in the germline V gene. With V trimmed by 4 bases and J by 7 bases, 10 bases remained unmatched. This CDR3 region has 15 residues. CDR3 DNA: TGTGCCAGCAGCCCGACTAGCCCCTTAGGCGGGGAGCTGTTTTTT. This encodes CASSPTSPLGGELFF.

On this clone itself: Different DNA sequences within this sample yield the same CDR3. The rearrangement links TRBV2 to TRBJ2-3, with D unclear. Germline V gene data show CDR1 as SNHLY and CDR2 as FYNNEI. V lost 6 bases to trimming and J lost 3 bases, with 4 bases between them. This CDR3 has 11 residues. CDR3 sequence: CASRGTDTQYF. DNA of the CDR3: TGTGCCAGCAGGGGGACAGATACGCAGTATTTT. Using reference TRBV2 and TRBJ2-3 for the parts outside the CDR3, the full variable domain is EPEVTQTPSHQVTQMGQEVILRCVPISNHLYFYWYRQILGQKVEFLVSFYNNEISEKSEIFDDQFSVERPDGSNFTLKIRSTKLEDSAMYFCASRGTDTQYFGPGTRLTVL.

This chain uses TRBV3-1 (or the pseudogene TRBV3-2) with TRBJ1-1, with D possibly TRBD1 on 5 matching bases. Germline loops: CDR1 LGHDT, CDR2 YNNKEL (reference sequence). The CDR3 length is 13 residues. The V end lost 2 bases, the J end lost 10 bases, and 14 bases lay between the germline ends. CDR3 amino acids: CASSQIQGMGAFF. CDR3 nucleotides: TGTGCCAGCAGCCAAATTCAGGGAATGGGAGCTTTCTTT.

This sequence joins TRBV7-9 and TRBJ1-5; D is undetermined. This CDR3 region has 15 residues. CDR1 is SEHNR, CDR2 FQNEAQ, per germline (reference sequence). V was cut by 1 base and J by 2 bases, with 9 bases left in between. CDR3 coding DNA: TGTGCCAGCAGCTTAGTCGGGGTGGGCAATCAGCCCCAGCATTTT. Translating gives CASSLVGVGNQPQHF.

This clone was recorded once. V is TRBV7-9 and J is TRBJ1-3; no definite D call. V was pared by 4 bases and J by 4 bases, with 20 bases between. CDR1 is SEHNR, CDR2 FQNEAQ, per germline (reference sequence). This CDR3 has 17 amino acids. The CDR3 coding sequence is TGTGCCAGCAGCTCGGGTCTCCTCGGGAGACACGGAAACACCATATATTTT. Translation gives CASSSGLLGRHGNTIYF.

The genes are TRBV3-1 (or the pseudogene TRBV3-2) and TRBJ1-2; 11 bases line up with TRBD1. CDR3 length: 13 amino acids. The V and J ends lost 5 bases and 8 bases, in that order; junction bases with no gene match: 4. Germline assignment: CDR1 LGHDT and CDR2 YNNKEL (reference sequence). CDR3 in amino acids: CASSRTGGEGYTF. In DNA, the CDR3 is TGTGCCAGCAGCAGGACAGGGGGCGAAGGCTACACCTTC.